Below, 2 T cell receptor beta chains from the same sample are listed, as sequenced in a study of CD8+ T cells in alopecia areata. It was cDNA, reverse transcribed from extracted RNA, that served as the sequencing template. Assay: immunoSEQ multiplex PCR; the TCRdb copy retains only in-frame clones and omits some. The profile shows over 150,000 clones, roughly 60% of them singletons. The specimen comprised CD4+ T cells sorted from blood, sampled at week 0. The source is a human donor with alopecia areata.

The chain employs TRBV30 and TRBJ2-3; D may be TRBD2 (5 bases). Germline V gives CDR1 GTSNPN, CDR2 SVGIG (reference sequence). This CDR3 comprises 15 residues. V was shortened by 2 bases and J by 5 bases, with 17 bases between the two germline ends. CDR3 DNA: TGTGCCTGGAGTCCACGGGGTATGATGGGAGATACGCAGTATTTT. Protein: CAWSPRGMMGDTQYF. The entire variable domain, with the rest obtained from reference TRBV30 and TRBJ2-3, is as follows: SQTIHQWPATLVQPVGSPLSLECTVEGTSNPNLYWYRQAAGRGLQLLFYSVGIGQISSEVPQNLSASRPQDRQFILSSKKLLLSDSGFYLCAWSPRGMMGDTQYFGPGTRLTVL.

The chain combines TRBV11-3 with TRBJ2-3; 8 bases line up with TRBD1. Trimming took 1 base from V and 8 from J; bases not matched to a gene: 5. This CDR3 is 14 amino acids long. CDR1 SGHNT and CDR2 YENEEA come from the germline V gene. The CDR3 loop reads CASSLGQGARTQYF. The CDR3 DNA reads TGTGCCAGCAGCTTAGGCCAGGGGGCGCGTACGCAGTATTTT.